Shown below are 21 T cell receptor beta chains from a single sample sequenced in a study of cytomegalovirus exposure and HLA in healthy donors. The PCR contained 60 Vbeta and 13 Jbeta primers. Here immunoSEQ multiplex PCR was the method, and the copy in TCRdb shows in-frame clones only, minus some. The sample lists some 130,000 clones; 75% were seen once. The sample taken for sequencing was PBMCs. The receptors originated from a man aged 25-45 years in good health and CMV-seronegative.

The J gene is TRBJ1-4, the V gene TRBV29-1; the match to TRBD1 covers 12 bases. Germline-derived CDR1 and CDR2 are SQVTM and ANQGSEA. This CDR3 is built from 14 residues. The V and J ends lost 4 bases and 8 bases, in that order; junction bases with no gene match: 5. The CDR3 coding sequence is TGCAGCGTTGCGCCCGGGACAGGGGGCGAAAAACTGTTTTTT. Translation: CSVAPGTGGEKLFF.

This clone was seen more than once but under ten times. The chain combines TRBV19 with TRBJ2-1; TRBD1 might be the D (5 bases). The CDR3 totals 15 residues. The germline V gene encodes CDR1 LNHDA and CDR2 SQIVND (reference sequence). V was shortened by 9 bases and J by 1 base, with 16 bases between the two germline ends. The CDR3 loop is CASSDDPGSYNEQFF. In nucleotides, the CDR3 is TGTGCCAGCTCTGATGATCCAGGGTCCTACAATGAGCAGTTCTTC.

The chain carries TRBV5-6 and TRBJ1-1; D gene ambiguous. Germline loops: CDR1 SGHDT, CDR2 YYEEEE. Trimming took off 2 bases at V and 2 bases at J, with 10 bases between the two ends. The CDR3 covers 14 residues. CDR3 coding DNA: TGTGCCAGCAGCTTTAACGGTGATAACACTGAAGCTTTCTTT. This codes for CASSFNGDNTEAFF.

This chain uses TRBV30 with TRBJ2-7, with a possible D match to TRBD2 (5 bases). Trimming removed 0 bases at V and 7 bases at J, with 16 bases between. The CDR3 has 14 residues. Germline V gene lookup returns CDR1 GTSNPN and CDR2 SVGIG (reference sequence). The CDR3 region has the DNA TGTGCCTGGAGTGTACGGGGTTTCCCTAGAGAGCAGTACTTC. Protein sequence: CAWSVRGFPREQYF.

The chain uses TRBV2 and TRBJ2-4, with D possibly matching TRBD2 (5 bases). Germline CDR1 SNHLY, CDR2 FYNNEI. V dropped 8 bases and J dropped 3 bases, with 14 bases sitting between them. This CDR3 comprises 14 residues. The CDR3: CASRKDGDKNIQYF. The CDR3 DNA reads TGTGCCAGCCGTAAGGACGGGGACAAAAACATTCAGTACTTC.

CDR3 amino acids: CASSAPGRGSYEQYF. CDR3 coding DNA: TGCGCCAGCAGCGCGCCCGGGCGGGGCTCCTACGAGCAGTACTTC. The gene calls are TRBV5-1 and TRBJ2-7, with TRBD2 as a possible D gene (6 bases). Trimming took off 4 bases at V and 0 bases at J, with 14 bases between the two ends. CDR1 SGHRS and CDR2 YFSETQ come from the germline V gene. This CDR3 is built from 15 residues.

The rearrangement joins TRBV25-1 to TRBJ1-6, with 8 bases lining up with TRBD1. CDR1 and CDR2 from the germline V gene are MGHDK and SYGVNS. The V and J ends lost 1 base and 9 bases, in that order; junction bases with no gene match: 8. The CDR3 contains 16 residues. CDR3 sequence reads: CASSEWTGPSSSPLHF. Written as DNA, the CDR3 is TGTGCCAGCAGTGAATGGACAGGGCCTAGTTCTTCACCCCTCCACTTT.

J is TRBJ2-4 and V is TRBV10-2; possibly TRBD2 for D (5 bases). V was shortened by 4 bases and J by 12 bases, with 19 bases between the two germline ends. From germline, CDR1 is WSHSY and CDR2 SAAADI. The CDR3 has 14 residues. Here the CDR3 reads CASSAARGSYSQYF. CDR3 nucleotides: TGCGCCAGCAGTGCGGCTAGAGGGAGTTACAGTCAGTACTTC.

A few counts support this clone. The V gene is TRBV7-9, the J gene TRBJ2-1, with 9 bases matching TRBD2. V lost 3 bases and J lost 9; bases outside the gene matches: 15. This CDR3 has 17 residues. CDR1 is SEHNR and CDR2 is FQNEAQ in the germline V gene (reference sequence). CDR3 protein: CASSFRLGTSFMTEQFF. The DNA for the CDR3 is TGTGCCAGCAGCTTTCGGTTAGGGACTAGCTTCATGACTGAGCAGTTCTTC.

The V gene is TRBV15, the J gene TRBJ2-5; 10 nucleotides match TRBD2. The CDR3 contains 16 residues. Germline V gene data show CDR1 as LNHNV and CDR2 as YYDKDF (reference sequence). The ends lost 2 bases at V and 6 bases at J; junction bases unmatched: 9. CDR3 protein: CATSRSSGGAWQTQYF. CDR3 coding DNA: TGTGCCACCAGCAGATCGAGCGGGGGGGCTTGGCAGACCCAGTACTTC.

The chain uses TRBV11-2 and TRBJ2-3; 13 bases map to TRBD2. Germline V gene sequence: CDR1 SGHAT, CDR2 FQNNGV. V dropped 4 bases and J dropped 4; count of bases not matched to a gene: 2. CDR3 length: 15 residues. The CDR3 here is CASSSTSGGPDTQYF. DNA of the CDR3: TGTGCCAGCAGCTCGACTAGCGGGGGGCCAGATACGCAGTATTTT.

V gene TRBV4-1 combines with J gene TRBJ2-1; 13 nucleotides match TRBD2. V gave up 5 bases and J gave up 5 bases; unmatched junction bases: 6. Looked up from germline, CDR1 is MGHRA and CDR2 is YSYEKL. The CDR3 has 16 amino acids. The DNA of the CDR3 is TGCGCCAGCAGCGGATACGGGACTAGCGGGGACAATGAGCAGTTCTTC. Translating gives CASSGYGTSGDNEQFF.

This chain uses TRBV18 with TRBJ1-2; the match to TRBD1 covers 9 bases. Germline CDR1 reads KGHSH; CDR2 reads LQKENI. This CDR3 contains 17 residues. Trimming at V came to 3 bases and at J to 3 bases, leaving 11 bases not matched to a gene. The DNA for the CDR3 is TGTGCCAGCTCACCGCGTCCCGGGACAGGGAATGACTATGGCTACACCTTC. Residues: CASSPRPGTGNDYGYTF.

The V gene is TRBV13, the J gene TRBJ2-1, with TRBD2 matching 7 bases. Trimming at V came to 5 bases and at J to 7 bases, leaving 14 bases not matched to a gene. CDR1 and CDR2 from the germline V gene are PRHDT and FYEKMQ (reference sequence). This CDR3 is built from 16 residues. CDR3 loop: CASSHLTSRDTNEQFF. In nucleotides, the CDR3 is TGTGCCAGCAGCCACCTGACTAGCCGAGACACGAATGAGCAGTTCTTC.

The chain employs TRBV30 and TRBJ2-1; 7 nucleotides agree with TRBD1. Germline CDR1 and CDR2: GTSNPN and SVGIG (reference sequence). The CDR3 sequence is 14 residues long. The J segment lost 4 bases and the V segment lost 4 bases, leaving 7 bases of the junction unmatched. CDR3 nucleotide sequence: TGTGCCTGGAACCGGGACAGCCAATACAATGAGCAGTTCTTC. Its translation: CAWNRDSQYNEQFF.

The chain joins TRBV5-6 to TRBJ2-5, with 9 positions matching TRBD2. The last part of the DNA fits TRBJ2-7 better; the J call may be wrong. There are 17 residues in the CDR3. CDR1 and CDR2 from the germline V gene are SGHDT and YYEEEE. The CDR3 region has the DNA TGTGCCAGCAGCTCGCTTACTAGCGGGTTAAGCTCCTACGAGCAGTACTTC. Its translation is CASSSLTSGLSSYEQYF.

The genes are TRBV4-1 and TRBJ2-1, with TRBD2 matching 7 bases. With 4 bases clipped from V and 0 bases from J, the junction kept 3 bases outside the gene matches. The length of the CDR3 is 15 residues. Per germline, CDR1 MGHRA and CDR2 YSYEKL. This chain's CDR3 is CASSPGTNSYNEQFF. In nucleotides, the CDR3 is TGCGCCAGCAGCCCCGGGACTAACTCCTACAATGAGCAGTTCTTC.

This chain links TRBV6-6 with TRBJ1-1, with D possibly TRBD1 on 5 matching bases. Trimming took 3 bases from V and 8 from J, leaving 13 bases between them. In germline, CDR1 is MNHNY, CDR2 SVGAGI (reference sequence). This CDR3 has 13 amino acids. This CDR3 reads CASSYPRVGEAFF. The CDR3 DNA reads TGTGCCAGCAGTTATCCCAGGGTGGGGGAAGCTTTCTTT.

This clone appeared a single time. The chain employs TRBV5-1 and TRBJ2-3; weak D call: TRBD1 (5 bases). Germline V lookup: CDR1 SGHRS, CDR2 YFSETQ. V gave up 1 base and J gave up 1 base, with 10 bases separating them. The CDR3 has 15 amino acids. CDR3 nucleotides: TGCGCCAGCAGCTTGAATCAGGGTGGCACAGATACGCAGTATTTT. Protein product: CASSLNQGGTDTQYF. The entire variable domain, with the rest obtained from reference TRBV5-1 and TRBJ2-3, is as follows: KAGVTQTPRYLIKTRGQQVTLSCSPISGHRSVSWYQQTPGQGLQFLFEYFSETQRNKGNFPGRFSGRQFSNSRSEMNVSTLELGDSALYLCASSLNQGGTDTQYFGPGTRLTVL.

This clone came up once. The V call is TRBV5-1, the J call TRBJ1-5, with 8 bases identical to TRBD1. The germline CDR1 and CDR2 sequences are SGHRS and YFSETQ. This CDR3 region has 13 residues. The V gene end was trimmed by 4 bases and the J gene end by 9 bases; junction bases not matched to a gene: 6. The CDR3 bases are TGCGCCAGCAGCCCGGACAGGGATGGGCCCCAGCATTTT. This sequence encodes CASSPDRDGPQHF.

The gene calls are TRBV30 and TRBJ1-6; TRBD1 aligns across 11 bases. Germline V gives CDR1 GTSNPN, CDR2 SVGIG (reference sequence). The junction had 13 bases not matched to a gene; V was cut back by 5 bases and J by 13 bases. The CDR3 runs to 15 residues. DNA of the CDR3: TGTGCCTGGGCGTTCCCCGGGACAGGGGGGCAGCCCCTCCACTTT. As protein: CAWAFPGTGGQPLHF.